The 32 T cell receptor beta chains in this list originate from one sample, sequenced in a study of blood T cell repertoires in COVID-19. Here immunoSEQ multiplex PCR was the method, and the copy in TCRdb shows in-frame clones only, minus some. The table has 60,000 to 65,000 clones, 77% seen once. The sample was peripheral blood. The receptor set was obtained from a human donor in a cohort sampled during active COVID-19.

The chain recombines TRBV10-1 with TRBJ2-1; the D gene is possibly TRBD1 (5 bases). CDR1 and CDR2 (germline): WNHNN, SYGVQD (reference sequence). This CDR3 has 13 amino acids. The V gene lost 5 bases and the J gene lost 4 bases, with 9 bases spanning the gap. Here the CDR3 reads CASSSQGYNEQFF. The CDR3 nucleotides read TGCGCCAGCAGTTCCCAGGGATACAATGAGCAGTTCTTC.

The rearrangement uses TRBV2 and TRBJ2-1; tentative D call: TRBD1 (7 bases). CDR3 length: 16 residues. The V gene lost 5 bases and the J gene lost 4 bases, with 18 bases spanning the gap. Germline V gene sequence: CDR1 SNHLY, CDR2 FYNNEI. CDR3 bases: TGTGCCAGCAGTTACGAACAGGGGAGGCCTTACAATGAGCAGTTCTTC. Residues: CASSYEQGRPYNEQFF.

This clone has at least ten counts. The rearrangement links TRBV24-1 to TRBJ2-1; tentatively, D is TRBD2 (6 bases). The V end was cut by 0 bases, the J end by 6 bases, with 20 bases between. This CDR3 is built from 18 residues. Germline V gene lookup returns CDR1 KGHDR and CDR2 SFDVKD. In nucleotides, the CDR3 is TGTGCCACCAGTGATTTGGGGGGGAACCGACCCTCGGGCAATGAGCAGTTCTTC. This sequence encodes CATSDLGGNRPSGNEQFF.

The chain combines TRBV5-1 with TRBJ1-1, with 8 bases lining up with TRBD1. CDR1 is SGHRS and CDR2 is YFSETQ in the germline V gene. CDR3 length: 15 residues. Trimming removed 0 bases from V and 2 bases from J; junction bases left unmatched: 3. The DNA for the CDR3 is TGCGCCAGCAGCTTGGCCGGGACAGGAAACACTGAAGCTTTCTTT. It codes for CASSLAGTGNTEAFF.

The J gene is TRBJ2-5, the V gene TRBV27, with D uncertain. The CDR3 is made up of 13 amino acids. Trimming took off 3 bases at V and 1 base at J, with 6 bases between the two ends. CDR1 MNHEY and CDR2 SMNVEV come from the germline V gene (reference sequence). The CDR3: CASSFRFQETQYF. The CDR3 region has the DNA TGTGCCAGCAGTTTCCGGTTCCAAGAGACCCAGTACTTC.

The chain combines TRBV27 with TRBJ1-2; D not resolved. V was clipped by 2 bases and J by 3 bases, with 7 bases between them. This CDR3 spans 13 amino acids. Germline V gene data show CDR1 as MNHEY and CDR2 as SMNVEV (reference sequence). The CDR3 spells CASSLGVDYGYTF. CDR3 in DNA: TGTGCCAGCAGTTTAGGAGTAGACTATGGCTACACCTTC.

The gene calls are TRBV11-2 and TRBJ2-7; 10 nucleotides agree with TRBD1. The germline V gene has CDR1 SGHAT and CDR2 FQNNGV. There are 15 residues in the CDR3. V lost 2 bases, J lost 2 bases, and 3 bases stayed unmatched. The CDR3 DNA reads TGTGCCAGCAGCTTATCCGACAGGGGGCCCTACGAGCAGTACTTC. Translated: CASSLSDRGPYEQYF.

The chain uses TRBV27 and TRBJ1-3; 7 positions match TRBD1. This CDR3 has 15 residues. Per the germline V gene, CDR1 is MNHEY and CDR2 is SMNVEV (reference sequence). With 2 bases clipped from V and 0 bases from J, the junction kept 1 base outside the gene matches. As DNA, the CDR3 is TGTGCCAGCAGTTTAAGGGGGCTCTCTGGAAACACCATATATTTT. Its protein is CASSLRGLSGNTIYF.

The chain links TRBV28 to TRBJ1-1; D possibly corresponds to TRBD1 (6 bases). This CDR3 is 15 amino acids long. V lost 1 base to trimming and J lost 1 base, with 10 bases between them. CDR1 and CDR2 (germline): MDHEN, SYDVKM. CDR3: CASSLSGGANTEAFF. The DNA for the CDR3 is TGTGCCAGCAGTTTATCCGGGGGGGCGAACACTGAAGCTTTCTTT.

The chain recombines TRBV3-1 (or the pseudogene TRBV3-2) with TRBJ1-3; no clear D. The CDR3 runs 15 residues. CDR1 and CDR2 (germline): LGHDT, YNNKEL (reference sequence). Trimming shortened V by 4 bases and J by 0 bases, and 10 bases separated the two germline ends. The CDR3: CASSRRPSSGNTIYF. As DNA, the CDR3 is TGTGCCAGCAGCCGCAGGCCATCCTCTGGAAACACCATATATTTT.

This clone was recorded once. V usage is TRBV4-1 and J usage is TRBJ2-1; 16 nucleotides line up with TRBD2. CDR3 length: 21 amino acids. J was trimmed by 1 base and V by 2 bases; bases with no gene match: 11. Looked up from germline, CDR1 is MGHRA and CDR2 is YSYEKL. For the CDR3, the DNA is TGCGCCAGCAGCCAAACAATCCCGGGACTAGCGGGAGGGAGTTCCTACAATGAGCAGTTCTTC. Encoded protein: CASSQTIPGLAGGSSYNEQFF.

The CDR3 sequence: CASSLAGVRTDTQYF. Written as DNA, the CDR3 is TGTGCCAGCAGCTTGGCGGGGGTGCGCACAGATACGCAGTATTTT. V gene TRBV5-6 combines with J gene TRBJ2-3; possible D gene TRBD2, 6 bases. This CDR3 is 15 amino acids long. Germline V lookup: CDR1 SGHDT, CDR2 YYEEEE. V lost 0 bases and J 1 base, leaving 9 bases between the germline ends.

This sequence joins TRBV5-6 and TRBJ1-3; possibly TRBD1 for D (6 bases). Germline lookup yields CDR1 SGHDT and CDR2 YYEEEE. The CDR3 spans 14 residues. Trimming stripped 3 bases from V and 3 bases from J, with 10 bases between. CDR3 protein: CASSSIGGGNTIYF. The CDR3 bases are TGTGCCAGCAGCTCCATAGGGGGTGGAAACACCATATATTTT. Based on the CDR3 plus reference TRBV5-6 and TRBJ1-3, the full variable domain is DAGVTQSPTHLIKTRGQQVTLRCSPKSGHDTVSWYQQALGQGPQFIFQYYEEEERQRGNFPDRFSGHQFPNYSSELNVNALLLGDSALYLCASSSIGGGNTIYFGEGSWLTVV.

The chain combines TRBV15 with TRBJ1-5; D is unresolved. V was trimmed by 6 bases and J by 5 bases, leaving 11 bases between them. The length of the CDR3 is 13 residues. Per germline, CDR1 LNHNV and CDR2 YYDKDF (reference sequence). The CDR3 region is CATREGGHQPQHF. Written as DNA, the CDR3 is TGTGCCACCAGGGAAGGTGGGCATCAGCCCCAGCATTTT.

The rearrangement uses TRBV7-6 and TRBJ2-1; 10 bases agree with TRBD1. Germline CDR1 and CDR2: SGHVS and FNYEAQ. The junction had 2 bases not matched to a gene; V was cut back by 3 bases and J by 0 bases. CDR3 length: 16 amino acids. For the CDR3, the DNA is TGTGCCAGCAGCTTGACAGGGGGCAGCTCCTACAATGAGCAGTTCTTC. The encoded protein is CASSLTGGSSYNEQFF.

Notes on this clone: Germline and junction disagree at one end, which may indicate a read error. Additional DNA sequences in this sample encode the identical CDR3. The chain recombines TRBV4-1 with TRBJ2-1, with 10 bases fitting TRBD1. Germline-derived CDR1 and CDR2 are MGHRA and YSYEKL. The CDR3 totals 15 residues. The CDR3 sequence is CASSLTGQGFNEQFF. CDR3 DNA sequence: TGCGCCAGTAGCCTGACGGGACAGGGGTTCAATGAGCAGTTCTTC.

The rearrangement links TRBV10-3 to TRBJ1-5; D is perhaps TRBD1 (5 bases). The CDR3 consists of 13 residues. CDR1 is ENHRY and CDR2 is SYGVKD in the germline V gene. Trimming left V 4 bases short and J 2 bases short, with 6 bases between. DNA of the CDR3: TGTGCCATCAGTGGGGGGGGCAATCAGCCCCAGCATTTT. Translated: CAISGGGNQPQHF.

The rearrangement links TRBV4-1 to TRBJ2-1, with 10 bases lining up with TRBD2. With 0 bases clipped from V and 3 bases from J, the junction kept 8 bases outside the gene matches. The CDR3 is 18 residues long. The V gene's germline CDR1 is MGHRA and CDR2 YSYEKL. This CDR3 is CASSQDDSGRAYYNEQFF. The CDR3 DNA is TGCGCCAGCAGCCAAGACGACAGCGGGAGGGCCTACTACAATGAGCAGTTCTTC.

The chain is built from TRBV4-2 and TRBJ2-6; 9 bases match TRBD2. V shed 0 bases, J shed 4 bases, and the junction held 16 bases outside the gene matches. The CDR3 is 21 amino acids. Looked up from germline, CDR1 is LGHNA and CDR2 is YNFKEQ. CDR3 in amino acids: CASSQETFMGGRAAGANVLTF. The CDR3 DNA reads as TGTGCCAGCAGCCAAGAAACGTTTATGGGCGGGAGGGCGGCCGGGGCCAACGTCCTGACTTTC.

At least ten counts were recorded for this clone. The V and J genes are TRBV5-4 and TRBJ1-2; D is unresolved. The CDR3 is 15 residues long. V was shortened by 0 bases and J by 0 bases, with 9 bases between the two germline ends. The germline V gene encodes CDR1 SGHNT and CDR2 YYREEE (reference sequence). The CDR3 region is CASSLGSLANYGYTF. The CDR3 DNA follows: TGTGCCAGCAGCTTGGGGTCTCTAGCTAACTATGGCTACACCTTC. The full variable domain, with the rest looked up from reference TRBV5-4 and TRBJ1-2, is ETGVTQSPTHLIKTRGQQVTLRCSSQSGHNTVSWYQQALGQGPQFIFQYYREEENGRGNFPPRFSGLQFPNYSSELNVNALELDDSALYLCASSLGSLANYGYTFGSGTRLTVV.

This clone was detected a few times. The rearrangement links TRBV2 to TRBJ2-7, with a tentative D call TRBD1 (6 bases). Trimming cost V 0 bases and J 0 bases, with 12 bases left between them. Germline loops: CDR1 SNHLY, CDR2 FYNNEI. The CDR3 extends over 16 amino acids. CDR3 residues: CASSEAGRQASYEQYF. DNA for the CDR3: TGTGCCAGCAGTGAAGCAGGGCGACAGGCCTCCTACGAGCAGTACTTC.

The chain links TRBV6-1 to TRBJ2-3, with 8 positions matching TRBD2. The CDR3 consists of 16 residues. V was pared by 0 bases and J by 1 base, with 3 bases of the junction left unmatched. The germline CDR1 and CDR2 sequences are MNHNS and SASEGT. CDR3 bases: TGTGCCAGCAGTGAAGCCAGGACTAGCCGCACAGATACGCAGTATTTT. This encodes CASSEARTSRTDTQYF.

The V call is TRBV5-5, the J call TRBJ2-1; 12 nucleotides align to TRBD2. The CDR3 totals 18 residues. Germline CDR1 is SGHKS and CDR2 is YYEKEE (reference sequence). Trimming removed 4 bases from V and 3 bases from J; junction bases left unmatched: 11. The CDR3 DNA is TGTGCCAGCAGCGTAGCGCTAGCGGGGGGGCCAATCTACAATGAGCAGTTCTTC. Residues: CASSVALAGGPIYNEQFF.

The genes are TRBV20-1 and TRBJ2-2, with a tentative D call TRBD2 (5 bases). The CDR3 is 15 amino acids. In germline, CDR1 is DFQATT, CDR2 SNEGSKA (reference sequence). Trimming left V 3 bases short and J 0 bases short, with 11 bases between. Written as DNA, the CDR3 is TGCAGTGCTAGTAGGTCGGGATCGAACACCGGGGAGCTGTTTTTT. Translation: CSASRSGSNTGELFF.

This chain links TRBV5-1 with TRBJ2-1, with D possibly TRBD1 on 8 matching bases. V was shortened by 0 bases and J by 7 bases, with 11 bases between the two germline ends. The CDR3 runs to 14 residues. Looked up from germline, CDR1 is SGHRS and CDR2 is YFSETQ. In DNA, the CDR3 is TGCGCCAGCAGCTTGGACAGGGGGGGAAATGAGCAGTTCTTC. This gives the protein CASSLDRGGNEQFF.

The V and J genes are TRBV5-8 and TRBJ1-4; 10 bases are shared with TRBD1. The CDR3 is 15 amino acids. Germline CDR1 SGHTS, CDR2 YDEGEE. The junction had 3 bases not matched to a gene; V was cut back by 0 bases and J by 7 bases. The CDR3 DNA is TGTGCCAGCAGCTTGGGACAGGGGGCTCTTGAAAAACTGTTTTTT. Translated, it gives CASSLGQGALEKLFF.

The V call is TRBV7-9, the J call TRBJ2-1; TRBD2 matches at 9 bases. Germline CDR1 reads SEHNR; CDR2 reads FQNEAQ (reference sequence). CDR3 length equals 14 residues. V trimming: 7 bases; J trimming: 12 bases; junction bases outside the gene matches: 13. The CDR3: CASTRGGGTLGQFF. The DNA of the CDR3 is TGTGCCAGCACGCGGGGGGGAGGGACCTTGGGGCAGTTCTTC.

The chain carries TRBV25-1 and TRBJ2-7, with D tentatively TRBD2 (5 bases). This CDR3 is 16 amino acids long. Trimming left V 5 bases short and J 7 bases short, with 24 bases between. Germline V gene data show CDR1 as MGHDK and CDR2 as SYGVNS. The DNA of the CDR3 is TGTGCCAGCAGTACCCCCCCCCGGGATAGAGTGGGGGAGCAGTACTTC. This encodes CASSTPPRDRVGEQYF.

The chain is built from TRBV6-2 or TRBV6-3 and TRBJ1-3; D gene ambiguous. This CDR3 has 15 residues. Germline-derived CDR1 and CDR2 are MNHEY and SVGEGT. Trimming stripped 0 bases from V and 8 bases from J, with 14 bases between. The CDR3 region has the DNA TGTGCCAGCAGTTACTCGGCCTGGGGAGGATACACCATATATTTT. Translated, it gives CASSYSAWGGYTIYF.

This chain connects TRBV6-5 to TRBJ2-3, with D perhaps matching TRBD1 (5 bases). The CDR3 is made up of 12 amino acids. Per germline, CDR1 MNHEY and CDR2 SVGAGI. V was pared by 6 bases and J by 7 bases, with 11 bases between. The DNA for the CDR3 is TGTGCCAGCAGAGACACAGGCCATACGCAGTATTTT. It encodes CASRDTGHTQYF.

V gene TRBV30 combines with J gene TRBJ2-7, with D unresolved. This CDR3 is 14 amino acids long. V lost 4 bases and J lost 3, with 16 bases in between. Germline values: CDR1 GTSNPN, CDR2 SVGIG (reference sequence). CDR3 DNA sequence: TGTGCCTGGACAGTCCGCAGTTCTTACTACGAGCAGTACTTC. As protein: CAWTVRSSYYEQYF. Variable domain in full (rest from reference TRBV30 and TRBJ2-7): SQTIHQWPATLVQPVGSPLSLECTVEGTSNPNLYWYRQAAGRGLQLLFYSVGIGQISSEVPQNLSASRPQDRQFILSSKKLLLSDSGFYLCAWTVRSSYYEQYFGPGTRLTVT.

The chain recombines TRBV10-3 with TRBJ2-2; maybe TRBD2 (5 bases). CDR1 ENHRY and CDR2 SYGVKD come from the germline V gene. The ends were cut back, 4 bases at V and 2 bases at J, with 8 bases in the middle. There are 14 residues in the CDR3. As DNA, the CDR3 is TGTGCCATCAGTGCCCTAGCAAACACCGGGGAGCTGTTTTTT. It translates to CAISALANTGELFF.